What follows describes a single T cell receptor (beta chain). The CDR3 runs to 16 residues. With V trimmed by 4 bases and J by 5 bases, 9 bases remained unmatched. Germline CDR1 and CDR2: KGHSH and LQKENI. This sample was included in a study of blood T cell repertoires in COVID-19. At the level of the study: Material from acute and convalescent COVID-19 was sourced from the United States, Italy and Spain. PBMCs, B-cell-depleted T cells, or T cells were the source of the cDNA or gDNA that made up the material.

Original handling: From reference gene primer amplification, estimates of nucleated cell counts were derived. TCRdb keeps only in-frame clones here, not all; method: immunoSEQ multiplex PCR. D and trimming come from the DNA, and the V and J calls and clone size come from that table. The data contain 220,000 or so clones, approximately 82% of them singletons. The receptor was isolated from a woman aged 80 or over with acute or convalescent COVID-19. The V gene is TRBV18, the J gene TRBJ1-2; 11 nucleotides line up with TRBD1. The sample comprised peripheral blood. The CDR3, as DNA: TGTGCCAGCTCACGCAGTTCGGGACAGGGGGATTATGGCTACACCTTC. It yields the protein CASSRSSGQGDYGYTF. The complete variable domain, with remaining parts taken from reference TRBV18 and TRBJ1-2, reads NAGVMQNPRHLVRRRGQEARLRCSPMKGHSHVYWYRQLPEEGLKFMVYLQKENIIDESGMPKERFSAEFPKEGPSILRIQQVVRGDSAAYFCASSRSSGQGDYGYTFGSGTRLTVV.